This T cell receptor beta chain was sequenced for a study of regulatory T cells in long-lasting Graves disease. The sample's time point: persistent/refractory GD, antithyroid drugs over 5 years with positive TRAb. Scientists built the TCR library using RNA that was extracted from PBMCs. The authors diagnosed Graves' disease using American Thyroid Association guidelines. CDR1 MNHEY and CDR2 SVGEGT come from the germline V gene. V shed 5 bases, J shed 3 bases, and the junction held 11 bases outside the gene matches. The CDR3 length is 17 residues. Study-wide points: TRBV28, TRBJ1-2 and TRBJ2-5 were segments that persistent disease favored.

Arm-PCR of CDR3 regions and iRepertoire HTBI primers were the basis on which TCR beta libraries were built. TCRdb itself ran the multiplex PCR reads through MiXCR, one entry per CDR3 protein. The top ten clones hold about 29% of a sample with 360,000 or so distinct CDR3 sequences, around 23% of them seen once. Concerning this clonotype itself: Its antigen is not known. Being one base from a much bigger clone, this may be a read error.

This sample comprised peripheral blood mononuclear cells (PBMCs), obtained when the disease was refractory, from a patient treated with antithyroid drugs. This sequence joins TRBV6-2 or TRBV6-3 and TRBJ1-5, with 9 bases lining up with TRBD1. This clonotype originated in a woman aged 35 to 49 with Graves disease. CDR3 protein: CASSGTGQRRNNQPQHF. CDR3 sequence (DNA): TGTGCCAGCAGTGGGACAGGGCAACGGCGCAACAATCAGCCCCAGCATTTT.